The 29 T cell receptor beta chains reported below all come from one sample, sequenced in a study of cytomegalovirus exposure and HLA in healthy donors. Only in-frame clones appear in the TCRdb table, and some are missing; sequencing was by immunoSEQ multiplex PCR. The top ten hold 20% of the sample, which has around 100,000 clones, 85% seen once. The sample consisted of PBMCs. The receptor set was obtained from a man younger than 30 in good health and CMV-seropositive.

The chain uses TRBV7-8 and TRBJ2-3; D unresolved. Germline CDR1 SGHVS, CDR2 FQNEAQ. The length of the CDR3 is 15 residues. Trimming took 7 bases from V and 1 from J, leaving 15 bases between them. CDR3 region: CASIVSPGGTDTQYF. As DNA, the CDR3 is TGTGCCAGCATCGTTAGCCCCGGCGGCACAGATACGCAGTATTTT.

The rearrangement joins TRBV6-5 to TRBJ2-7, with 9 bases lining up with TRBD1. CDR1 MNHEY and CDR2 SVGAGI come from the germline V gene. The CDR3 contains 14 residues. V was pared by 7 bases and J by 7 bases, with 11 bases of the junction left unmatched. The chain's CDR3 is CASKNLQGAAEQYF. CDR3 sequence (DNA): TGTGCCAGCAAGAATTTACAGGGGGCCGCAGAGCAGTACTTC.

The V call is TRBV28, the J call TRBJ2-7; D may be TRBD2 (6 bases). The V gene's germline CDR1 is MDHEN and CDR2 SYDVKM. CDR3 length: 15 residues. V was clipped by 6 bases and J by 3 bases, with 18 bases between them. DNA of the CDR3: TGTGCCAGCAGATTTAGACTAGAGGGTTTCTACGAGCAGTACTTC. Translated: CASRFRLEGFYEQYF.

The V gene is TRBV13, the J gene TRBJ1-2; D is ambiguous. CDR3 length equals 14 residues. V was clipped by 5 bases and J by 8 bases, with 18 bases between them. Germline assignment: CDR1 PRHDT and CDR2 FYEKMQ (reference sequence). The CDR3 DNA is TGTGCCAGCAGCCCCGGTGGTATCCTCTCAGGCTACACCTTC. It yields the protein CASSPGGILSGYTF.

This rearrangement joins TRBV7-3 to TRBJ2-3, with a weak D call TRBD2 (6 bases). The CDR3 has 15 residues. CDR1 is SGHTA, CDR2 FQGTGA, per germline. V shed 5 bases and J shed 0 bases, with 12 bases lying between them. The DNA of the CDR3 is TGTGCCAGCAGCGGAGGGTGGGGAAGCACAGATACGCAGTATTTT. Translation: CASSGGWGSTDTQYF.

This sequence joins TRBV29-1 and TRBJ2-7, with 7 bases identical to TRBD2. CDR3 length equals 14 residues. Germline CDR1 and CDR2: SQVTM and ANQGSEA. With V trimmed by 2 bases and J by 2 bases, 6 bases remained unmatched. CDR3 nucleotides: TGCAGCGTTGAAAAACGGGGGGAGACCTACGAGCAGTACTTC. Its protein product is CSVEKRGETYEQYF.

V gene TRBV28 combines with J gene TRBJ1-4, with 10 bases aligning to TRBD1. The junction had 9 bases not matched to a gene; V was cut back by 7 bases and J by 7 bases. CDR1 is MDHEN, CDR2 SYDVKM, per germline. The CDR3 is made up of 15 amino acids. The CDR3 region is CASTSAGQGFEKLFF. The CDR3 DNA sequence: TGTGCCAGCACCTCGGCGGGACAGGGGTTTGAAAAACTGTTTTTT.

A note on this clone: Within the sample, other DNA sequences also encode this same CDR3. The V call is TRBV28, the J call TRBJ1-1; D may be TRBD1 (5 bases). CDR3 size: 12 residues. Germline V gene sequence: CDR1 MDHEN, CDR2 SYDVKM. V was trimmed by 6 bases and J by 5 bases, leaving 10 bases between them. CDR3 loop: CASSSGGTEAFF. The DNA for the CDR3 is TGTGCCAGCAGCTCCGGGGGGACTGAAGCTTTCTTT.

This clone was seen a single time. In DNA form, the CDR3 reads TGTGCCTGGAGGGGAGGGGACAGGGGGGGGGAGACCCAGTACTTC. Translating gives CAWRGGDRGGETQYF. The chain carries TRBV30 and TRBJ2-5; 11 bases map to TRBD1. V lost 3 bases to trimming and J lost 5 bases; unmatched junction nucleotides: 8. CDR3 length equals 15 residues. Germline-derived CDR1 and CDR2 are GTSNPN and SVGIG (reference sequence).

The gene calls are TRBV5-1 and TRBJ1-5; D might be TRBD1 (5 bases). V was cut by 4 bases and J by 1 base, with 15 bases left in between. Germline-derived CDR1 and CDR2 are SGHRS and YFSETQ. This CDR3 has 16 residues. CDR3 DNA sequence: TGCGCCAGCAGCCCCGGGGGGGGAGGGAGCAATCAGCCCCAGCATTTT. The encoded protein is CASSPGGGGSNQPQHF.

The chain recombines TRBV5-5 with TRBJ2-6; D gene unclear. With 0 bases removed from V and 0 bases from J, the gap between germline ends came to 4 bases. Germline assignment: CDR1 SGHKS and CDR2 YYEKEE (reference sequence). The CDR3 covers 15 residues. Written as DNA, the CDR3 is TGTGCCAGCAGCTTGGGGAGCTCTGGGGCCAACGTCCTGACTTTC. Translated, it gives CASSLGSSGANVLTF.

Only one count was recorded for this clone. The CDR3 DNA follows: TGTGCCAGTAGAGACAGGGCGAATCAGCCCCAGCATTTT. This encodes CASRDRANQPQHF. V usage is TRBV19 and J usage is TRBJ1-5; 7 bases match TRBD1. The CDR3 runs 13 residues. The V and J ends lost 6 bases and 4 bases, in that order; junction bases with no gene match: 3. CDR1 and CDR2 (germline): LNHDA, SQIVND (reference sequence).

J is TRBJ2-1 and V is TRBV28, with D possibly TRBD1 on 5 matching bases. CDR1 MDHEN and CDR2 SYDVKM come from the germline V gene. The CDR3 runs 14 residues. Trimming took 2 bases from V and 4 from J, leaving 9 bases between them. The CDR3 reads CASSLPQGYNEQFF. CDR3 in DNA: TGTGCCAGCAGTTTACCCCAGGGTTACAATGAGCAGTTCTTC.

The V gene is TRBV7-2, the J gene TRBJ2-7; D is perhaps TRBD1 (6 bases). The CDR3 has 18 residues. Looked up from germline, CDR1 is SGHTA and CDR2 is FQGNSA. V was shortened by 2 bases and J by 0 bases, with 20 bases between the two germline ends. The CDR3 DNA follows: TGTGCCAGCAGCTTAAGGGTTAGGTGGCAGGGGAGCTCCTACGAGCAGTACTTC. It translates to CASSLRVRWQGSSYEQYF.

The chain is built from TRBV5-1 and TRBJ1-1, with 9 bases matching TRBD1. Germline V gene data show CDR1 as SGHRS and CDR2 as YFSETQ. The junction had 2 bases not matched to a gene; V was cut back by 2 bases and J by 3 bases. This CDR3 is built from 14 residues. CDR3 DNA sequence: TGCGCCAGCAGCTTAGGACAGGGGTACACTGAAGCTTTCTTT. Its protein is CASSLGQGYTEAFF.

This chain joins TRBV4-1 and TRBJ1-1; 8 bases are a match to TRBD1. Germline CDR1 and CDR2: MGHRA and YSYEKL. The V segment lost 5 bases and the J segment 1 base; nucleotides outside the gene matches: 6. This CDR3 spans 15 amino acids. CDR3 region: CASSSRTGPNTEAFF. The CDR3 DNA reads TGCGCCAGCAGCTCCCGGACAGGGCCGAACACTGAAGCTTTCTTT.

The chain recombines TRBV7-3 with TRBJ2-1; 9 bases match TRBD2. The CDR3 totals 15 residues. Germline loops: CDR1 SGHTA, CDR2 FQGTGA. V lost 2 bases to trimming and J lost 6 bases; unmatched junction nucleotides: 5. DNA of the CDR3: TGTGCCAGCAGCTTAGCGGGAGGGCCGCTCAATGAGCAGTTCTTC. As protein: CASSLAGGPLNEQFF.

This clone showed up just once. V usage is TRBV28 and J usage is TRBJ2-1, with D tentatively TRBD2 (7 bases). V lost 2 bases to trimming and J lost 16 bases, with 30 bases between them. The CDR3 runs to 17 residues. Germline loops: CDR1 MDHEN, CDR2 SYDVKM. The CDR3 DNA sequence: TGTGCCAGCAGTTTAGGGGGGGCAGGACTCTACGACGTGGATGATTTCTTC. It encodes CASSLGGAGLYDVDDFF. Full variable domain (remainder filled in from reference TRBV28 and TRBJ2-1): DVKVTQSSRYLVKRTGEKVFLECVQDMDHENMFWYRQDPGLGLRLIYFSYDVKMKEKGDIPEGYSVSREKKERFSLILESASTNQTSMYLCASSLGGAGLYDVDDFFGPGTRLTVL.

This chain joins TRBV27 and TRBJ2-5; 7 bases line up with TRBD2. The CDR3 consists of 14 residues. Germline values: CDR1 MNHEY, CDR2 SMNVEV (reference sequence). The V gene end was trimmed by 6 bases and the J gene end by 3 bases; junction bases not matched to a gene: 7. The CDR3, as DNA: TGTGCCAGCAGCTCGGGGGGAGGGGAAGAGACCCAGTACTTC. It codes for CASSSGGGEETQYF.

The rearrangement links TRBV7-3 to TRBJ2-3; 7 positions match TRBD1. Germline V gene lookup returns CDR1 SGHTA and CDR2 FQGTGA. This CDR3 contains 14 residues. Germline trimming cut 5 bases from V and 0 bases from J; bases unmatched to any gene: 2. The CDR3 bases are TGTGCCAGCAGCGCAGGGGGTAGCACAGATACGCAGTATTTT. It translates to CASSAGGSTDTQYF.

J is TRBJ1-2 and V is TRBV7-9, with D uncertain. V lost 3 bases to trimming and J lost 5 bases, with 7 bases between them. The CDR3 has 12 residues. Looked up from germline, CDR1 is SEHNR and CDR2 is FQNEAQ (reference sequence). CDR3 residues: CASSFAVYGYTF. The CDR3 nucleotides read TGTGCCAGCAGCTTCGCGGTATATGGCTACACCTTC.

The chain is built from TRBV5-1 and TRBJ2-1; 10 positions agree with TRBD1. Germline assignment: CDR1 SGHRS and CDR2 YFSETQ. The CDR3 is 14 residues long. Germline trimming cut 8 bases from V and 4 bases from J; bases unmatched to any gene: 6. The CDR3 coding sequence is TGCGCCAGTACAGACAGGGGGCATTACAATGAGCAGTTCTTC. It encodes CASTDRGHYNEQFF.

This chain links TRBV9 with TRBJ2-3; 10 bases are a match to TRBD2. CDR1 and CDR2 from the germline V gene are SGDLS and YYNGEE. J lost 4 bases, V lost 0 bases, and 2 bases had no gene match. CDR3 length: 15 amino acids. CDR3 nucleotides: TGTGCCAGCAGCGTAGAGCGGGGGGGGCCAGATACGCAGTATTTT. It translates to CASSVERGGPDTQYF. Variable domain in full (rest from reference TRBV9 and TRBJ2-3): DSGVTQTPKHLITATGQRVTLRCSPRSGDLSVYWYQQSLDQGLQFLIQYYNGEERAKGNILERFSAQQFPDLHSELNLSSLELGDSALYFCASSVERGGPDTQYFGPGTRLTVL.

The genes are TRBV6-1 and TRBJ2-7; 8 nucleotides match TRBD2. V lost 6 bases to trimming and J lost 4 bases; unmatched junction nucleotides: 5. The CDR3 has 13 amino acids. The V gene's germline CDR1 is MNHNS and CDR2 SASEGT. The CDR3 sequence: CASRELADYEQYV. The CDR3, as DNA: TGTGCCAGCAGGGAACTAGCGGATTACGAGCAGTACGTC.

The V call is TRBV7-2, the J call TRBJ2-3; unclear D gene. The CDR3 extends over 13 amino acids. Germline V gene sequence: CDR1 SGHTA, CDR2 FQGNSA. Trimming shortened V by 1 base and J by 1 base, and 3 bases separated the two germline ends. The CDR3 loop reads CASSLGGTDTQYF. CDR3 in DNA: TGTGCCAGCAGCTTAGGAGGCACAGATACGCAGTATTTT.

The chain is built from TRBV4-1 and TRBJ1-4; D is perhaps TRBD1 (5 bases). Germline V gene sequence: CDR1 MGHRA, CDR2 YSYEKL. The CDR3 has 15 amino acids. Trimming took off 0 bases at V and 6 bases at J, with 11 bases between the two ends. CDR3 sequence: CASSQERWGDEKLFF. CDR3 in DNA: TGCGCCAGCAGCCAAGAAAGGTGGGGGGATGAAAAACTGTTTTTT.

The chain carries TRBV11-2 and TRBJ2-5, with 7 positions matching TRBD1. After removal of 3 bases from V and 2 bases from J, the junction contained 6 bases not matched to a gene. Germline V CDR1 and CDR2: SGHAT, FQNNGV. The CDR3 is 15 residues long. Here the CDR3 DNA reads TGTGCCAGCAGCTTTCCCGGGACAGCTCAAGAGACCCAGTACTTC. Translated: CASSFPGTAQETQYF. Combining the CDR3 with reference TRBV11-2 and TRBJ2-5 gives the whole variable domain EAGVAQSPRYKIIEKRQSVAFWCNPISGHATLYWYQQILGQGPKLLIQFQNNGVVDDSQLPKDRFSAERLKGVDSTLKIQPAKLEDSAVYLCASSFPGTAQETQYFGPGTRLLVL.

The rearrangement links TRBV10-1 to TRBJ2-5; 8 bases are shared with TRBD1. Germline assignment: CDR1 WNHNN and CDR2 SYGVQD (reference sequence). J gave up 4 bases and V 0 bases, and 4 bases lay outside the gene matches. The CDR3 runs to 15 residues. CDR3 sequence: CASSESLTGGETQYF. The CDR3 nucleotides are TGCGCCAGCAGTGAGTCTTTAACAGGGGGAGAGACCCAGTACTTC.

This clone was seen once. The V and J genes are TRBV19 and TRBJ1-1; weak D call: TRBD1 (5 bases). This CDR3 region has 14 residues. The germline gives CDR1 LNHDA, CDR2 SQIVND (reference sequence). Trimming took 10 bases from V and 6 from J, leaving 21 bases between them. CDR3 in amino acids: CATSMEGRESEAFF. The CDR3 bases are TGTGCCACATCCATGGAGGGGAGGGAATCTGAAGCTTTCTTT. The full variable domain, with the rest looked up from reference TRBV19 and TRBJ1-1, is DGGITQSPKYLFRKEGQNVTLSCEQNLNHDAMYWYRQDPGQGLRLIYYSQIVNDFQKGDIAEGYSVSREKKESFPLTVTSAQKNPTAFYLCATSMEGRESEAFFGQGTRLTVV.